The entry that follows covers one T cell receptor beta chain sequence. The entry originates in a study of blood T cell repertoires in COVID-19. Looking at the study overall: Sites across the United States, Italy and Spain contributed samples from acute and convalescent COVID-19. The cDNA or gDNA used as material had been derived from T cells, B-cell-depleted T cells, or PBMCs.

Trimming cost V 5 bases and J 0 bases; bases outside gene matches: 4. Germline V gene sequence: CDR1 SGHVS, CDR2 FNYEAQ. The CDR3 extends over 15 amino acids. Study processing details: Estimated nucleated cell counts came from reference gene primer amplification. Clones were sequenced by immunoSEQ multiplex PCR, and TCRdb holds only the in-frame ones, with some missing. V and J calls and clone size follow that table, whereas D and trimming were derived from the DNA. Among about 170,000 clones listed, approximately 90% were seen once. This clonotype was sampled from a man aged 45-65 years who had recovered from COVID-19. Sample: peripheral blood. The genes are TRBV7-6 and TRBJ2-1, with 7 positions matching TRBD1. The CDR3 reads CASSLQGSSYNEQFF. The DNA of the CDR3 is TGTGCCAGCAGCCTACAGGGGAGCTCCTACAATGAGCAGTTCTTC.